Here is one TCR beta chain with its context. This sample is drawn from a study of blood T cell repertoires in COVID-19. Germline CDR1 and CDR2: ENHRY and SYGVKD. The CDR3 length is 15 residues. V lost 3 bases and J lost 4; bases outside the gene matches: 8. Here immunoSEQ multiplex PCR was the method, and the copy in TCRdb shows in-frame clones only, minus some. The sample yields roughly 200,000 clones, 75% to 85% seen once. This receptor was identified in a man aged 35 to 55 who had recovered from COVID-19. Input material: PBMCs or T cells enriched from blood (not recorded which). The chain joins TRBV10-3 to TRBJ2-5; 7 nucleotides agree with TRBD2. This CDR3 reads CAISDWGGRVETQYF. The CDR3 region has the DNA TGTGCCATCAGTGATTGGGGGGGGAGGGTAGAGACCCAGTACTTC.